A single sample is the source of the 30 T cell receptor beta chains below, sequenced in a study of blood T cell repertoires in COVID-19. Method: immunoSEQ multiplex PCR; TCRdb's copy keeps in-frame clones and lacks some. The sample has tens of thousands of clones, around 81% seen once. Sequencing was carried out using peripheral blood. The receptors shown here come from a woman aged 55 to 70 with acute or convalescent COVID-19.

V gene TRBV6-5 combines with J gene TRBJ2-3, with D uncertain. Trimming took 7 bases from V and 4 from J, leaving 12 bases between them. CDR1 MNHEY and CDR2 SVGAGI come from the germline V gene. This CDR3 has 13 amino acids. The CDR3: CASNSRPADTQYF. DNA of the CDR3: TGTGCCAGCAATTCCCGCCCAGCAGATACGCAGTATTTT.

This rearrangement joins TRBV6-5 to TRBJ1-5; 7 positions agree with TRBD1. Trimming took 4 bases from V and 2 from J; bases not matched to a gene: 5. Per the germline V gene, CDR1 is MNHEY and CDR2 is SVGAGI. The CDR3 extends over 15 amino acids. CDR3 nucleotide sequence: TGTGCCAGCAGTTCAGGGGGAATCGGCAATCAGCCCCAGCATTTT. Protein sequence: CASSSGGIGNQPQHF.

CDR3 DNA sequence: TGTGCCAGCAGCCGGGACTCCCTCTACGAGCAGTACTTC. This codes for CASSRDSLYEQYF. The chain carries TRBV5-4 and TRBJ2-7; weak D call: TRBD2 (6 bases). The ends were cut back, 4 bases at V and 3 bases at J, with 11 bases in the middle. This CDR3 comprises 13 residues. From germline, CDR1 is SGHNT and CDR2 YYREEE (reference sequence).

V usage is TRBV3-1 (or the pseudogene TRBV3-2) and J usage is TRBJ2-7; the D is unclear. The V gene lost 1 base and the J gene lost 0 bases, with 10 bases spanning the gap. CDR1 and CDR2 from the germline V gene are LGHDT and YNNKEL (reference sequence). The CDR3 contains 15 residues. For the CDR3, the DNA is TGTGCCAGCAGCCAAGGACTCGTCCTCTCCTACGAGCAGTACTTC. Its translation: CASSQGLVLSYEQYF.

This sequence joins TRBV6-5 and TRBJ2-7, with 9 bases that match TRBD1. The CDR3 spans 14 residues. Germline loops: CDR1 MNHEY, CDR2 SVGAGI. V lost 6 bases, J lost 2 bases, and 5 bases stayed unmatched. CDR3 loop: CASRKTGGPYEQYF. CDR3 nucleotides: TGTGCCAGCAGAAAGACAGGGGGTCCCTACGAGCAGTACTTC.

The genes are TRBV4-1 and TRBJ1-1; 8 bases agree with TRBD1. This CDR3 spans 16 amino acids. With V trimmed by 3 bases and J by 0 bases, 6 bases remained unmatched. Germline V gene lookup returns CDR1 MGHRA and CDR2 YSYEKL. As DNA, the CDR3 is TGCGCCAGCAGCCACACAGGGGGATTAATGAACACTGAAGCTTTCTTT. As protein: CASSHTGGLMNTEAFF.

CDR3 DNA sequence: TGCGCCAGCAGCTCCCCGGTAGGGGATTCACCCCTCCACTTT. Amino acids: CASSSPVGDSPLHF. The chain uses TRBV5-1 and TRBJ1-6, with D perhaps TRBD1 (5 bases). With 3 bases removed from V and 8 bases from J, the gap between germline ends came to 12 bases. Germline CDR1 and CDR2: SGHRS and YFSETQ. The CDR3 is made up of 14 amino acids.

Comment on this clone: Its ends do not fully match the called genes, so a read error is possible. DNA for the CDR3: TGTGCCAGCAGTGAAGCCGGGGGGACAGGGGCGATCTTC. It encodes CASSEAGGTGAIF. The chain couples TRBV6-1 to TRBJ1-2; 10 nucleotides line up with TRBD1. CDR3 size: 13 residues. Germline V CDR1 and CDR2: MNHNS, SASEGT.

This clone was recorded a few times. This chain connects TRBV12-2 to TRBJ2-7; TRBD2, the table's D call, was not compared with the DNA. TRBV12-2 constitutes a pseudogene. The CDR3 totals 19 residues. DNA of the CDR3: TGTGCAAGTCGCTTAGCGACCAGAGCGGGGGGGCCTCCCTACTACGAGCAGTACTTC. Its translation: CASRLATRAGGPPYYEQYF.

This clone was found a few times. The rearrangement links TRBV9 to TRBJ1-2; D is possibly TRBD1 (6 bases). The germline V and J ends were trimmed by 0 bases and 4 bases, with 13 bases remaining between them. In germline, CDR1 is SGDLS, CDR2 YYNGEE. The CDR3 sequence is 15 residues long. The CDR3 is CASSVAGGRGYGYTF. The CDR3 nucleotides are TGTGCCAGCAGCGTAGCGGGGGGGCGCGGCTATGGCTACACCTTC.

At least ten counts were recorded for this clone. The J gene is TRBJ1-3, the V gene TRBV7-6; perhaps TRBD1 as D (5 bases). The CDR3 contains 16 residues. The germline gives CDR1 SGHVS, CDR2 FNYEAQ. Between the trimmed V and J ends, which lost 2 bases and 0 bases, there was a span of 11 bases. CDR3 sequence reads: CASSLYRDSSGNTIYF. Written as DNA, the CDR3 is TGTGCCAGCAGCTTATATCGAGACAGCTCTGGAAACACCATATATTTT.

The chain links TRBV4-1 to TRBJ2-5, with a weak D call TRBD1 (6 bases). V was trimmed by 8 bases and J by 9 bases, leaving 22 bases between them. The CDR3 runs to 14 residues. CDR1 MGHRA and CDR2 YSYEKL come from the germline V gene. The CDR3 spells CASARDIRGPAQYF. The CDR3 DNA reads TGCGCCAGCGCTCGGGACATCCGGGGCCCCGCCCAGTACTTC.

Only one count was recorded for this clone. This chain uses TRBV10-1 with TRBJ1-1, with D unclear. CDR3 size: 12 residues. Trimming left V 4 bases short and J 2 bases short, with 5 bases between. Looked up from germline, CDR1 is WNHNN and CDR2 is SYGVQD (reference sequence). The CDR3 is CASSAGNTEAFF. The CDR3 DNA is TGCGCCAGCAGTGCGGGTAACACTGAAGCTTTCTTT.

The rearrangement joins TRBV19 to TRBJ2-2; 11 nucleotides match TRBD2. Losses at the gene ends were 4 bases for V and 4 bases for J; bases not matched to a gene: 5. Germline values: CDR1 LNHDA, CDR2 SQIVND (reference sequence). CDR3 length equals 16 residues. CDR3 in amino acids: CASSKTSGAGTGELFF. CDR3 coding DNA: TGTGCCAGTAGTAAGACTAGCGGGGCGGGCACCGGGGAGCTGTTTTTT.

The chain employs TRBV5-6 and TRBJ1-5, with D perhaps matching TRBD1 (5 bases). The CDR3 extends over 15 amino acids. V shed 1 base and J shed 5 bases, with 13 bases lying between them. From germline, CDR1 is SGHDT and CDR2 YYEEEE. CDR3: CASSLYRSRDQPQHF. As DNA, the CDR3 is TGTGCCAGCAGCTTGTACAGGAGCAGAGATCAGCCCCAGCATTTT.

This chain links TRBV2 with TRBJ1-1; possibly TRBD1 for D (6 bases). The V gene lost 4 bases and the J gene lost 6 bases, with 12 bases spanning the gap. The germline gives CDR1 SNHLY, CDR2 FYNNEI. This CDR3 region has 13 residues. The DNA for the CDR3 is TGTGCCAGCAGTGCAGGGGTGAGCGCTGAAGCTTTCTTT. Protein product: CASSAGVSAEAFF. Full variable domain (outside the CDR3, taken from reference TRBV2 and TRBJ1-1): EPEVTQTPSHQVTQMGQEVILRCVPISNHLYFYWYRQILGQKVEFLVSFYNNEISEKSEIFDDQFSVERPDGSNFTLKIRSTKLEDSAMYFCASSAGVSAEAFFGQGTRLTVV.

The CDR3 DNA reads as TGCGCCAGCAGCTTGAAGCGGGGGGGTAACACCGGGGAGCTGTTTTTT. Amino acid sequence: CASSLKRGGNTGELFF. The genes are TRBV5-1 and TRBJ2-2, with 10 bases identical to TRBD2. In germline, CDR1 is SGHRS, CDR2 YFSETQ. CDR3 length: 16 residues. The junction had 2 bases not matched to a gene; V was cut back by 1 base and J by 2 bases.

This clone was detected only once. This chain uses TRBV6-6 with TRBJ1-1; tentatively, D is TRBD1 (5 bases). The germline CDR1 and CDR2 sequences are MNHNY and SVGAGI (reference sequence). Between the trimmed V and J ends, which lost 8 bases and 4 bases, there was a span of 14 bases. This CDR3 has 13 residues. Here the CDR3 DNA reads TGTGCCAGCCATGGCAGGGCAATCACTGAAGCTTTCTTT. Its translation is CASHGRAITEAFF.

V usage is TRBV18 and J usage is TRBJ1-2; 7 bases match TRBD1. CDR3 length: 15 residues. From germline, CDR1 is KGHSH and CDR2 LQKENI. Trimming cost V 2 bases and J 4 bases; bases outside gene matches: 7. DNA for the CDR3: TGTGCCAGCTCACCAATCAAGGGGGCCTCCTATGGCTACACCTTC. Its protein is CASSPIKGASYGYTF. The variable domain in full, with the rest retrieved from reference TRBV18 and TRBJ1-2, is NAGVMQNPRHLVRRRGQEARLRCSPMKGHSHVYWYRQLPEEGLKFMVYLQKENIIDESGMPKERFSAEFPKEGPSILRIQQVVRGDSAAYFCASSPIKGASYGYTFGSGTRLTVV.

This chain connects TRBV4-1 to TRBJ2-7, with 14 nucleotides matching TRBD2. V shed 1 base and J 5 bases; nucleotides not matched to a gene: 7. The CDR3 extends over 17 amino acids. CDR1 MGHRA and CDR2 YSYEKL come from the germline V gene. The CDR3, as DNA: TGCGCCAGCAGCCAAGGACAGGGACTAGCGGGAGAGGACGAGCAGTACTTC. Its translation is CASSQGQGLAGEDEQYF.

The rearrangement links TRBV4-1 to TRBJ2-5; TRBD2 matches 9 bases. The trim removed 0 bases at V and 4 bases at J, leaving 15 bases unmatched. The CDR3 covers 19 residues. CDR1 is MGHRA, CDR2 YSYEKL, per germline. As DNA, the CDR3 is TGCGCCAGCAGCCAAGATCTACTGGCGGGGGGGGTCTTGGGAGAGACCCAGTACTTC. The encoded protein is CASSQDLLAGGVLGETQYF.

This chain links TRBV5-6 with TRBJ2-7; 7 bases agree with TRBD1. The CDR3 sequence is 13 residues long. Trimming removed 7 bases from V and 2 bases from J; junction bases left unmatched: 6. Germline loops: CDR1 SGHDT, CDR2 YYEEEE. For the CDR3, the DNA is TGTGCCAGCTTCGACAGGGCTACCTACGAGCAGTACTTC. Residues: CASFDRATYEQYF. Full variable domain (outside the CDR3, taken from reference TRBV5-6 and TRBJ2-7): DAGVTQSPTHLIKTRGQQVTLRCSPKSGHDTVSWYQQALGQGPQFIFQYYEEEERQRGNFPDRFSGHQFPNYSSELNVNALLLGDSALYLCASFDRATYEQYFGPGTRLTVT.

By share, this clone counts as medium-sized (0.01 to 0.1%). The rearrangement links TRBV15 to TRBJ1-2; TRBD1 aligns across 11 bases. The ends lost 3 bases at V and 2 bases at J; junction bases unmatched: 14. Germline CDR1 is LNHNV and CDR2 is YYDKDF (reference sequence). The length of the CDR3 is 19 residues. The CDR3 sequence is CATSSLIMDRGRANYGYTF. CDR3 bases: TGTGCCACCAGCAGTCTTATCATGGACAGGGGGCGCGCAAACTATGGCTACACCTTC.

This chain connects TRBV7-6 to TRBJ1-2; 7 bases fit TRBD1. The V segment lost 5 bases and the J segment 4 bases; nucleotides outside the gene matches: 4. This CDR3 is 13 amino acids long. CDR1 SGHVS and CDR2 FNYEAQ come from the germline V gene. The CDR3 here is CASSDGTAYGYTF. The CDR3 DNA reads as TGTGCCAGCAGCGACGGGACAGCCTATGGCTACACCTTC.

The rearrangement joins TRBV2 to TRBJ1-2; D is possibly TRBD1 (6 bases). The CDR3 runs 15 residues. Germline V gives CDR1 SNHLY, CDR2 FYNNEI. The ends were cut back, 4 bases at V and 1 base at J, with 13 bases in the middle. This CDR3 is CASSAGGGGNYGYTF. CDR3 DNA: TGTGCCAGCAGTGCGGGAGGGGGAGGTAACTATGGCTACACCTTC.

The V call is TRBV24-1, the J call TRBJ1-1; TRBD1 matches 7 bases. Germline CDR1 KGHDR, CDR2 SFDVKD. The CDR3 totals 13 residues. Losses at the gene ends were 9 bases for V and 0 bases for J; bases not matched to a gene: 3. CDR3 sequence (DNA): TGTGCCACCTCAGGGGGTATGAACACTGAAGCTTTCTTT. It translates to CATSGGMNTEAFF.

The rearrangement joins TRBV18 to TRBJ2-1, with 10 nucleotides matching TRBD1. Germline CDR1 KGHSH, CDR2 LQKENI. V shed 2 bases and J 7 bases; nucleotides not matched to a gene: 5. The CDR3 spans 15 residues. CDR3 bases: TGTGCCAGCTCACCAGGGACAGGGGTTAGGAATGAGCAGTTCTTC. As protein: CASSPGTGVRNEQFF.

The V and J genes are TRBV18 and TRBJ1-5, with TRBD1 identical over 11 bases. Per the germline V gene, CDR1 is KGHSH and CDR2 is LQKENI. There are 15 residues in the CDR3. After removal of 2 bases from V and 4 bases from J, the junction contained 1 base not matched to a gene. The CDR3: CASSPGTGGNQPQHF. CDR3 in DNA: TGTGCCAGCTCACCAGGGACAGGGGGGAATCAGCCCCAGCATTTT.

This chain joins TRBV5-1 and TRBJ1-2, with D possibly TRBD1 on 6 matching bases. CDR3 length: 13 amino acids. The germline V gene has CDR1 SGHRS and CDR2 YFSETQ. V dropped 2 bases and J dropped 8 bases, with 13 bases sitting between them. The CDR3 nucleotides are TGCGCCAGCAGCTTACAGGGTAGTCAGGGCTACACCTTC. Protein sequence: CASSLQGSQGYTF.

This clone was counted between two and nine times. The chain is built from TRBV13 and TRBJ2-2, with 8 bases lining up with TRBD1. The CDR3 length is 16 residues. The V gene end was trimmed by 4 bases and the J gene end by 4 bases; junction bases not matched to a gene: 8. Per germline, CDR1 PRHDT and CDR2 FYEKMQ (reference sequence). CDR3 region: CASSSRQGMGTGELFF. CDR3 bases: TGTGCCAGCAGCTCCCGACAGGGGATGGGCACCGGGGAGCTGTTTTTT.